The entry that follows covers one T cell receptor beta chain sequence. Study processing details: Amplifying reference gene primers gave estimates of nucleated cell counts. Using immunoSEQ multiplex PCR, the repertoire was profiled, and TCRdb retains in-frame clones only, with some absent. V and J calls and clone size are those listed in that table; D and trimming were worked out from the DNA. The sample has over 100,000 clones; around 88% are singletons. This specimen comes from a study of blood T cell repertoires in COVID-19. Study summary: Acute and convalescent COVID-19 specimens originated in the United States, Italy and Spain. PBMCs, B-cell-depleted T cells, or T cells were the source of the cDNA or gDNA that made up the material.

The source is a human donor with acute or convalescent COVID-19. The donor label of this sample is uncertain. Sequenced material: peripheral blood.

CDR3 amino acids: CASSTHGGAANTGELFF. Here the CDR3 DNA reads TGTGCCAGCAGCACCCACGGGGGGGCCGCAAACACCGGGGAGCTGTTTTTT. The chain joins TRBV27 to TRBJ2-2; 8 nucleotides agree with TRBD2. The CDR3 contains 17 residues. Per germline, CDR1 MNHEY and CDR2 SMNVEV (reference sequence). V lost 6 bases to trimming and J lost 2 bases; unmatched junction nucleotides: 11.